This TCR beta chain was documented in a study of blood T cells in healthy people across ages. Germline-derived CDR1 and CDR2 are GTSNPN and SVGIG (reference sequence). V dropped 1 base and J dropped 0 bases, with 10 bases sitting between them. The CDR3 runs to 14 residues. Primed by a sample-barcoded 5' primer and a J-beta primer mix, a second PCR proceeded for roughly 6 to 12 cycles. TCRdb re-called the 5' RACE reads through MiXCR, storing one row per CDR3 protein. There are approximately 790,000 distinct CDR3 sequences in the sample; approximately 67% occur only once, and 25% to 30% lies in the top ten. Notes on the study in general: As naive T cell percentage varied, TCR beta diversity correlated strongly with it.

This clonotype has only one observation. As yet, its antigen is unknown. This clonotype originated in a man under 40 in good health. Material for sequencing was blood. The chain uses TRBV30 and TRBJ2-7, with D possibly TRBD2 on 5 matching bases. DNA of the CDR3: TGTGCCTGGAGTGGGACGGGGAGCTCCTACGAGCAGTACTTC. This gives the protein CAWSGTGSSYEQYF.